These 27 T cell receptor beta chains were all obtained from the same sample, sequenced in a study of T-cell reconstitution after alpha-beta-depleted transplantation in children (dated by TCRdb to the mid-2010s). Library generation was performed with PCR. Sequenced on an Illumina HiSeq 2500. Molecular barcoding was employed in the preparation of TCR libraries, with unique molecular identifiers being used to normalize TCRbeta repertoire quantification. TCRdb passed the public sequencing reads through fastp at Q25 and MiXCR, retaining productive beta sequences. Rows with one shared CDR3 protein collapse into an entry with the most common genes and DNA. The table for this sample lists approximately 420,000 distinct CDR3 sequences; approximately 11% of them were counted only once. About 5% of the sample rests with the top ten. The sample here was PBMCs from the stem cell graft donor, taken from the stem cell graft. Receptor source: a human donor who donated a stem cell graft to a child with acute myeloid leukemia.

The rearrangement links TRBV30 to TRBJ2-7, with D perhaps TRBD2 (5 bases). The CDR3 runs 16 residues. CDR1 is GTSNPN and CDR2 is SVGIG in the germline V gene (reference sequence). V was shortened by 0 bases and J by 5 bases, with 20 bases between the two germline ends. For the CDR3, the DNA is TGTGCCTGGAGTGTACGCCGTGGAAGGGAGCTCCACGAGCAGTACTTC. Its translation: CAWSVRRGRELHEQYF.

This chain uses TRBV15 with TRBJ2-3; D is uncertain. Trimming removed 3 bases at V and 2 bases at J, with 18 bases between. The CDR3 has 17 amino acids. Germline lookup yields CDR1 LNHNV and CDR2 YYDKDF (reference sequence). Here the CDR3 DNA reads TGTGCCACCAGCAGGGCTAGATTAGTCGGTCACACAGATACGCAGTATTTT. This translates into CATSRARLVGHTDTQYF. The full variable domain, with the rest looked up from reference TRBV15 and TRBJ2-3, is DAMVIQNPRYQVTQFGKPVTLSCSQTLNHNVMYWYQQKSSQAPKLLFHYYDKDFNNEADTPDNFQSRRPNTSFCFLDIRSPGLGDTAMYLCATSRARLVGHTDTQYFGPGTRLTVL.

The chain carries TRBV7-3 and TRBJ2-5; 8 bases map to TRBD1. V lost 5 bases to trimming and J lost 1 base; unmatched junction nucleotides: 9. The germline gives CDR1 SGHTA, CDR2 FQGTGA. The CDR3 sequence is 16 residues long. Here the CDR3 DNA reads TGTGCCAGCAGCCCTCAACAGGGGGGAGGCCAAGAGACCCAGTACTTC. Protein product: CASSPQQGGGQETQYF. The full variable domain, in which reference TRBV7-3 and TRBJ2-5 provide the parts outside the CDR3, is GAGVSQTPSNKVTEKGKYVELRCDPISGHTALYWYRQSLGQGPEFLIYFQGTGAADDSGLPNDRFFAVRPEGSVSTLKIQRTERGDSAVYLCASSPQQGGGQETQYFGPGTRLLVL.

There are a few counts of this clonotype. The J gene is TRBJ2-7, the V gene TRBV12-3 or TRBV12-4; TRBD2 might be the D (5 bases). The germline V and J ends were trimmed by 3 bases and 8 bases, with 11 bases remaining between them. This CDR3 contains 12 residues. The CDR3 DNA reads TGTGCCAGCAGTTTCGGGGAAGGGAAGCAGTACTTC. Translation gives CASSFGEGKQYF.

This clonotype turned up a few times. The chain uses TRBV7-2 and TRBJ2-7; TRBD1 might be the D (7 bases). V was trimmed by 1 base and J by 3 bases, leaving 16 bases between them. Germline CDR1 SGHTA, CDR2 FQGNSA. The CDR3 extends over 16 amino acids. In nucleotides, the CDR3 is TGTGCCAGCAGCTTAGATGGGGCAGGGGGGATCTACGAGCAGTACTTC. As protein: CASSLDGAGGIYEQYF. The variable domain in full, with the rest retrieved from reference TRBV7-2 and TRBJ2-7, is GAGVSQSPSNKVTEKGKDVELRCDPISGHTALYWYRQSLGQGLEFLIYFQGNSAPDKSGLPSDRFSAERTGGSVSTLTIQRTQQEDSAVYLCASSLDGAGGIYEQYFGPGTRLTVT.

This clonotype was counted a few times. J is TRBJ1-2 and V is TRBV14; D remains unclear. The CDR3 has 13 amino acids. V gave up 0 bases and J gave up 4 bases, with 6 bases separating them. Germline CDR1 SGHDN, CDR2 FVKESK. The CDR3 sequence: CASSQDSFYGYTF. For the CDR3, the DNA is TGTGCCAGCAGCCAAGACAGCTTCTATGGCTACACCTTC.

V is TRBV27 and J is TRBJ2-3, with TRBD2 identical over 9 bases. The CDR3 is made up of 17 amino acids. The germline CDR1 and CDR2 sequences are MNHEY and SMNVEV (reference sequence). The junction had 12 bases not matched to a gene; V was cut back by 2 bases and J by 6 bases. The DNA for the CDR3 is TGTGCCAGCAGTTTAACCGGGACTAGCATCACGGCGGATACGCAGTATTTT. It translates to CASSLTGTSITADTQYF.

The sample holds a few counts of this clonotype. The V call is TRBV25-1, the J call TRBJ2-1, with 9 bases matching TRBD1. Germline V gives CDR1 MGHDK, CDR2 SYGVNS. This CDR3 region has 17 residues. V shed 4 bases, J shed 8 bases, and the junction held 15 bases outside the gene matches. CDR3 DNA: TGTGCCAGCAGTGTAGGGACAGGGTTCGGGAGTGGGGATGAGCAGTTCTTC. It is translated as CASSVGTGFGSGDEQFF.

This clonotype was found a few times. The genes are TRBV20-1 and TRBJ1-2; D remains unclear. Between the trimmed V and J ends, which lost 4 bases and 3 bases, there was a span of 12 bases. The CDR3 consists of 13 residues. CDR1 and CDR2 from the germline V gene are DFQATT and SNEGSKA (reference sequence). CDR3 protein: CSATPREYYGYTF. DNA of the CDR3: TGCAGTGCTACCCCCCGGGAGTACTATGGCTACACCTTC.

The rearrangement uses TRBV7-6 and TRBJ2-1; 10 positions match TRBD2. CDR3 length equals 15 residues. Germline values: CDR1 SGHVS, CDR2 FNYEAQ. The V and J ends lost 5 bases and 9 bases, in that order; junction bases with no gene match: 10. As DNA, the CDR3 is TGTGCCAGCAGCAATCCTAGCGGGGGAGGAGGTGAGCAGTTCTTC. Its translation: CASSNPSGGGGEQFF.

The rearrangement uses TRBV7-2 and TRBJ2-3; D perhaps matches TRBD2 (6 bases). With 3 bases removed from V and 5 bases from J, the gap between germline ends came to 12 bases. Germline values: CDR1 SGHTA, CDR2 FQGNSA. The length of the CDR3 is 14 residues. CDR3 sequence: CASSLILAGDTQYF. CDR3 DNA sequence: TGTGCCAGCAGCTTGATACTAGCAGGAGATACGCAGTATTTT.

In its sample, this clonotype was seen a few times. This chain connects TRBV20-1 to TRBJ1-1; D unresolved. The germline CDR1 and CDR2 sequences are DFQATT and SNEGSKA (reference sequence). The CDR3 is 12 amino acids. The germline V and J ends were trimmed by 4 bases and 2 bases, with 8 bases remaining between them. CDR3 in DNA: TGCAGTGCTAACAGCATAAACACTGAAGCTTTCTTT. This gives the protein CSANSINTEAFF.

This chain links TRBV7-8 with TRBJ2-3; 8 nucleotides line up with TRBD1. Trimming at V came to 5 bases and at J to 4 bases, leaving 8 bases not matched to a gene. The CDR3 is 15 amino acids. The germline V gene has CDR1 SGHVS and CDR2 FQNEAQ. Here the CDR3 DNA reads TGTGCCAGCAGCAGAGACACGACAGGGGCAGATACGCAGTATTTT. Its protein product is CASSRDTTGADTQYF. Drawing the rest from reference TRBV7-8 and TRBJ2-3, the complete variable domain is GAGVSQSPRYKVAKRGQDVALRCDPISGHVSLFWYQQALGQGPEFLTYFQNEAQLDKSGLPSDRFFAERPEGSVSTLKIQRTQQEDSAVYLCASSRDTTGADTQYFGPGTRLTVL.

This clonotype was counted only a few times. The rearrangement joins TRBV6-1 to TRBJ2-2; TRBD1 matches 8 bases. The germline CDR1 and CDR2 sequences are MNHNS and SASEGT. The CDR3 extends over 14 amino acids. V dropped 6 bases and J dropped 4; count of bases not matched to a gene: 4. The CDR3 coding sequence is TGTGCCAGCAGAGGACAGGGTTTCACCGGGGAGCTGTTTTTT. Its protein product is CASRGQGFTGELFF.

The chain uses TRBV6-2 or TRBV6-3 and TRBJ2-1; either TRBD1 or TRBD2 may supply D (7 bases each). The V and J ends lost 4 bases and 10 bases respectively, with 20 bases between them. The CDR3 contains 15 residues. Germline V lookup: CDR1 MNHEY, CDR2 SVGEGT. The CDR3 protein is CASSFRQGGQWEQFF. Here the CDR3 DNA reads TGTGCCAGCAGTTTCCGACAGGGAGGGCAATGGGAGCAGTTCTTC.

The V call is TRBV12-5, the J call TRBJ2-5, with 14 bases that match TRBD2. Germline lookup yields CDR1 LGHNT and CDR2 FRNRAP. The CDR3 extends over 15 amino acids. J gave up 4 bases and V 6 bases, and 4 bases lay outside the gene matches. The DNA of the CDR3 is TGTGCTAGTGGGCCCGGGACTAGCGGGGGAGAGACCCAGTACTTC. Residues: CASGPGTSGGETQYF.

This clonotype was counted between two and nine times. The chain has TRBV20-1 and TRBJ2-7; 7 nucleotides agree with TRBD2. The trim removed 5 bases at V and 2 bases at J, leaving 6 bases unmatched. CDR1 is DFQATT and CDR2 is SNEGSKA in the germline V gene (reference sequence). This CDR3 is 13 amino acids long. The CDR3 nucleotides read TGCAGTGCTGATCAAGCGGGAACCTACGAGCAGTACTTC. Protein sequence: CSADQAGTYEQYF.

V usage is TRBV20-1 and J usage is TRBJ2-5, with a tentative D call TRBD2 (5 bases). The germline V gene has CDR1 DFQATT and CDR2 SNEGSKA (reference sequence). V lost 3 bases to trimming and J lost 5 bases, with 13 bases between them. The CDR3 covers 13 residues. CDR3 region: CSASPVGVETQYF. Here the CDR3 DNA reads TGCAGTGCTAGTCCGGTGGGAGTGGAGACCCAGTACTTC.

The rearrangement links TRBV7-2 to TRBJ2-7; 10 nucleotides match TRBD2. The CDR3 loop spans 15 amino acids. V dropped 5 bases and J dropped 0; count of bases not matched to a gene: 4. Germline V gene sequence: CDR1 SGHTA, CDR2 FQGNSA. CDR3 sequence reads: CASSQLAGSSYEQYF. CDR3 DNA: TGTGCCAGCAGCCAACTAGCGGGGTCCTCCTACGAGCAGTACTTC.

The V call is TRBV3-1, the J call TRBJ2-1; D not certain. Germline values: CDR1 LGHDT, CDR2 YNNKEL (reference sequence). V dropped 4 bases and J dropped 6 bases, with 7 bases sitting between them. The CDR3 consists of 12 residues. In nucleotides, the CDR3 is TGTGCCAGCAGCCTTAGGGCCAATGAGCAGTTCTTC. It encodes CASSLRANEQFF.

The sample holds a few counts of this clonotype. The chain couples TRBV4-3 to TRBJ2-4, with TRBD2 identical over 8 bases. With 5 bases clipped from V and 5 bases from J, the junction kept 5 bases outside the gene matches. The length of the CDR3 is 14 residues. In germline, CDR1 is LGHNA, CDR2 YSLEER. The CDR3 protein is CASSSGLGENIQYF. DNA for the CDR3: TGCGCCAGCAGCTCGGGACTAGGGGAAAACATTCAGTACTTC.

This clonotype has at least ten counts. The V and J genes are TRBV27 and TRBJ1-2, with TRBD1 identical over 8 bases. CDR3 length equals 13 residues. V was clipped by 3 bases and J by 7 bases; unmatched bases: 4. CDR1 and CDR2 from the germline V gene are MNHEY and SMNVEV (reference sequence). CDR3 DNA: TGTGCCAGCAGTTTGCCAGGGGGCTCTGGCTACACCTTC. Protein: CASSLPGGSGYTF.

A few counts support this clonotype. J is TRBJ1-6 and V is TRBV9, with 7 bases fitting TRBD1. The V segment lost 0 bases and the J segment 9 bases; nucleotides outside the gene matches: 6. CDR1 SGDLS and CDR2 YYNGEE come from the germline V gene. This CDR3 has 15 amino acids. The CDR3 coding sequence is TGTGCCAGCAGCGTAGGCGCCAGGGGGTCTTCACCCCTCCACTTT. It encodes CASSVGARGSSPLHF.

This clonotype was seen a handful of times. The chain employs TRBV10-3 and TRBJ2-1; 8 positions match TRBD2. After removal of 2 bases from V and 0 bases from J, the junction contained 3 bases not matched to a gene. The CDR3 covers 16 residues. The germline CDR1 and CDR2 sequences are ENHRY and SYGVKD. The CDR3 is CAISEQRGSSYNEQFF. CDR3 nucleotide sequence: TGTGCCATCAGTGAGCAGCGGGGGAGCTCCTACAATGAGCAGTTCTTC.

This clonotype was observed many times. This chain connects TRBV7-8 to TRBJ2-5; maybe TRBD2 (5 bases). The CDR3 has 14 amino acids. The germline gives CDR1 SGHVS, CDR2 FQNEAQ. The V and J ends lost 7 bases and 5 bases respectively, with 17 bases between them. Here the CDR3 reads CASTKEARRETQYF. Written as DNA, the CDR3 is TGTGCCAGCACCAAGGAGGCCCGGCGGGAGACCCAGTACTTC.

With respect to this clonotype: This may arise from a read error, as a much more abundant clone is one base away. V and J are TRBV7-9 and TRBJ2-6; D possibly uses TRBD1 or TRBD2 (6 bases each). The CDR3 loop spans 17 amino acids. Germline CDR1 SEHNR, CDR2 FQNEAQ (reference sequence). As DNA, the CDR3 is TGTGCCAGCAGCCAACGAAGAGGAGGGACGGGGGCCAACGGCCTGACTTTC. Translated, it gives CASSQRRGGTGANGLTF.

As to this clonotype: At one boundary the junction diverges from the germline segment, which might be a read error. This sequence joins TRBV12-3 or TRBV12-4 and TRBJ2-1, with 11 bases fitting TRBD2. The CDR3 consists of 18 residues. The CDR3 protein is CASCLALGLAVSYNEQFF. CDR3 coding DNA: TGTGCCAGCTGTTTAGCGTTGGGACTAGCGGTCTCCTACAATGAGCAGTTCTTC.